The TCR beta chain described here comes from a study of regulatory T cells in long-lasting Graves disease. Both iRepertoire HTBI primers and Arm-PCR of CDR3 regions were used to build the TCR beta libraries. TCRdb called the multiplex PCR reads again in MiXCR, with one record for every CDR3 protein. The sample lists about 330,000 distinct CDR3 sequences; about 17% were seen once. CDR3 size: 15 residues. Trimming at V came to 5 bases and at J to 1 base, leaving 6 bases not matched to a gene. Germline-derived CDR1 and CDR2 are SGHAT and FQNNGV. This clonotype was seen repeatedly, ten times or more. Time point reported: newly diagnosed GD, antithyroid drugs for less than 3 months. With RNA extracted from PBMCs as input, the TCR library was made. This sample also appeared in a second study, on T cells in Graves' hyperthyroidism and ophthalmopathy. From that study: Investigators excluded patients with uncontrolled infection, other autoimmune disease, pregnancy or lactation.

This TCR came from a woman under 30 with Graves disease. This specimen consisted of peripheral blood mononuclear cells (PBMCs), obtained at new diagnosis, from a patient treated with antithyroid drugs. The rearrangement joins TRBV11-2 to TRBJ1-2; 8 positions match TRBD1. The CDR3 spells CASSAGTGYNYGYTF. In nucleotides, the CDR3 is TGTGCCAGCAGCGCCGGGACAGGCTATAACTATGGCTACACCTTC.